The 14 T cell receptor beta chains given below trace back to one sample, sequenced in a study of immune evolution from preneoplasia to lung adenocarcinoma. Repertoires were generated with immunoSEQ multiplex PCR, while TCRdb's copy carries only in-frame clones and drops some. The repertoire consists of some 5,000 clones, with nearly 90% occurring once and the leading ten covering 2.8%. Sequenced: FFPE invasive lung adenocarcinoma tissue. These receptors were obtained from a person in their fifties with lung adenocarcinoma.

The genes are TRBV5-1 and TRBJ2-1; D is undetermined. This CDR3 region has 14 residues. Between the trimmed V and J ends, which lost 4 bases and 4 bases, there was a span of 12 bases. The germline gives CDR1 SGHRS, CDR2 YFSETQ. CDR3 in DNA: TGCGCCAGCAGCCAGGACCCCCGTTACAATGAGCAGTTCTTC. It translates to CASSQDPRYNEQFF. The full variable domain, its missing parts supplied by reference TRBV5-1 and TRBJ2-1, is KAGVTQTPRYLIKTRGQQVTLSCSPISGHRSVSWYQQTPGQGLQFLFEYFSETQRNKGNFPGRFSGRQFSNSRSEMNVSTLELGDSALYLCASSQDPRYNEQFFGPGTRLTVL.

This chain joins TRBV7-9 and TRBJ1-1, with D possibly TRBD1 on 5 matching bases. The CDR3 runs to 13 residues. CDR1 is SEHNR, CDR2 FQNEAQ, per germline (reference sequence). V lost 5 bases, J lost 6 bases, and 13 bases lay in between. The CDR3 protein is CASSRAGDAEAFF. The DNA of the CDR3 is TGTGCCAGCAGCCGAGCGGGGGACGCTGAAGCTTTCTTT.

The J gene is TRBJ2-7, the V gene TRBV4-2; 11 bases line up with TRBD1. The junction had 2 bases not matched to a gene; V was cut back by 4 bases and J by 3 bases. This CDR3 contains 14 residues. Germline loops: CDR1 LGHNA, CDR2 YNFKEQ. The DNA for the CDR3 is TGTGCCAGCAGCCCCGGGACAGGGGGCTACGAGCAGTACTTC. It encodes CASSPGTGGYEQYF.

The chain combines TRBV9 with TRBJ1-1; D is unclear. V was pared by 0 bases and J by 1 base, with 7 bases between. Germline CDR1 and CDR2: SGDLS and YYNGEE. The CDR3 has 14 amino acids. CDR3 nucleotide sequence: TGTGCCAGCAGCGTAGGTCACGCGAACACTGAAGCTTTCTTT. Its protein is CASSVGHANTEAFF.

The V and J genes are TRBV7-9 and TRBJ2-1, with 10 bases matching TRBD2. The CDR3 sequence is 16 residues long. Germline CDR1 and CDR2: SEHNR and FQNEAQ (reference sequence). V lost 4 bases to trimming and J lost 6 bases; unmatched junction nucleotides: 9. CDR3: CASSSRLAGAGNEQFF. CDR3 DNA: TGTGCCAGCAGCTCCAGGCTAGCGGGAGCGGGCAATGAGCAGTTCTTC.

The chain carries TRBV5-1 and TRBJ1-1; TRBD1 matches at 10 bases. Germline V lookup: CDR1 SGHRS, CDR2 YFSETQ. The V and J ends lost 3 bases and 5 bases, in that order; junction bases with no gene match: 4. This CDR3 has 14 amino acids. The DNA for the CDR3 is TGCGCCAGCAGCTCGACAGGGGGCGGGACTGAAGCTTTCTTT. The encoded protein is CASSSTGGGTEAFF. Full variable domain (rest looked up from reference TRBV5-1 and TRBJ1-1): KAGVTQTPRYLIKTRGQQVTLSCSPISGHRSVSWYQQTPGQGLQFLFEYFSETQRNKGNFPGRFSGRQFSNSRSEMNVSTLELGDSALYLCASSSTGGGTEAFFGQGTRLTVV.

The DNA for the CDR3 is TGTGCCAGCAGCCTACAGGAGACCCAGTACTTC. It encodes CASSLQETQYF. This sequence joins TRBV5-4 and TRBJ2-5; no firm D call. The germline V gene has CDR1 SGHNT and CDR2 YYREEE (reference sequence). The CDR3 consists of 11 residues. The ends were cut back, 4 bases at V and 5 bases at J, with 6 bases in the middle.

The J gene is TRBJ1-1, the V gene TRBV5-1; D remains ambiguous. This CDR3 spans 14 amino acids. The V gene lost 0 bases and the J gene lost 1 base, with 7 bases spanning the gap. Germline V gene sequence: CDR1 SGHRS, CDR2 YFSETQ. CDR3 coding DNA: TGCGCCAGCAGCTTGGGGCCTAAGAACACTGAAGCTTTCTTT. Encoded protein: CASSLGPKNTEAFF.

The chain is built from TRBV4-1 and TRBJ2-1, with 14 bases lining up with TRBD2. After removal of 1 base from V and 8 bases from J, the junction contained 4 bases not matched to a gene. The CDR3 extends over 16 amino acids. Germline V CDR1 and CDR2: MGHRA, YSYEKL. The CDR3: CASSQAGTSGSYEQFF. DNA of the CDR3: TGCGCCAGCAGCCAAGCTGGGACTAGCGGGAGCTATGAGCAGTTCTTC.

This sequence joins TRBV6-5 and TRBJ1-3; D gene uncertain. CDR1 and CDR2 (germline): MNHEY, SVGAGI. The length of the CDR3 is 15 residues. V was pared by 5 bases and J by 0 bases, with 11 bases between. CDR3 region: CASSRGWSSGNTIYF. The DNA of the CDR3 is TGTGCCAGCAGTAGAGGGTGGAGCTCTGGAAACACCATATATTTT.

The rearrangement links TRBV11-2 to TRBJ2-7, with a tentative D call TRBD2 (5 bases). Trimming removed 5 bases from V and 4 bases from J, with 9 bases in between. CDR3 length equals 12 residues. CDR1 and CDR2 from the germline V gene are SGHAT and FQNNGV. This chain's CDR3 is CASSGGFYEQYF. As DNA, the CDR3 is TGTGCCAGCAGCGGAGGATTTTACGAGCAGTACTTC.

The chain joins TRBV28 to TRBJ2-5; D is perhaps TRBD1 or TRBD2 (6 bases each). Trimming pared 5 bases from V and 7 bases from J, leaving 17 bases between. Looked up from germline, CDR1 is MDHEN and CDR2 is SYDVKM. The CDR3 length is 14 residues. CDR3 nucleotide sequence: TGTGCCAGCAGTCCCACTGGCGGAGGGGGGACCCAGTACTTC. The encoded protein is CASSPTGGGGTQYF. Looking up the rest from reference TRBV28 and TRBJ2-5 gives the full variable domain: DVKVTQSSRYLVKRTGEKVFLECVQDMDHENMFWYRQDPGLGLRLIYFSYDVKMKEKGDIPEGYSVSREKKERFSLILESASTNQTSMYLCASSPTGGGGTQYFGPGTRLLVL.

The chain joins TRBV11-3 to TRBJ2-5; D possibly corresponds to TRBD2 (5 bases). Trimming left V 1 base short and J 5 bases short, with 8 bases between. Per germline, CDR1 SGHNT and CDR2 YENEEA. The CDR3 totals 13 residues. The CDR3: CASSLGLAETQYF. CDR3 in DNA: TGTGCCAGCAGCTTAGGTCTAGCTGAGACCCAGTACTTC.

The chain employs TRBV5-6 and TRBJ2-2; D ambiguous. Trimming cost V 2 bases and J 2 bases, with 13 bases left between them. The CDR3 extends over 16 amino acids. Germline CDR1 reads SGHDT; CDR2 reads YYEEEE. CDR3 coding DNA: TGTGCCAGCAGCTTCAACTTAGGTCCAAACACCGGGGAGCTGTTTTTT. Its protein product is CASSFNLGPNTGELFF. The entire variable domain, with the rest obtained from reference TRBV5-6 and TRBJ2-2, is as follows: DAGVTQSPTHLIKTRGQQVTLRCSPKSGHDTVSWYQQALGQGPQFIFQYYEEEERQRGNFPDRFSGHQFPNYSSELNVNALLLGDSALYLCASSFNLGPNTGELFFGEGSRLTVL.